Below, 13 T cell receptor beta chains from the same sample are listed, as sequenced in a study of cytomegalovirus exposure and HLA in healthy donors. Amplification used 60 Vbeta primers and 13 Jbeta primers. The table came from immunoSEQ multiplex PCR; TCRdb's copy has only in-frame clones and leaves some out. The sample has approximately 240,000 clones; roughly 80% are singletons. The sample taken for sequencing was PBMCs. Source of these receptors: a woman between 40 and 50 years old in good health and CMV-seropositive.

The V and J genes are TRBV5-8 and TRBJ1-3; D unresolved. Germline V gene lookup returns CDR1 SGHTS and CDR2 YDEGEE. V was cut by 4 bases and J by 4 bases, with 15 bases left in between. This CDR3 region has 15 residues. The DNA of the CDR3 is TGTGCCAGCAGCGGCGGGCCGCAGCTCGGAAACACCATATATTTT. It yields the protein CASSGGPQLGNTIYF.

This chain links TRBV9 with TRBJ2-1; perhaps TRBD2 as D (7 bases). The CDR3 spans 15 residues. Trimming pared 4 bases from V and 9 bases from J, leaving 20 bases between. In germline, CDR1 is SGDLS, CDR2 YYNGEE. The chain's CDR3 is CASSLPPEGEGEQFF. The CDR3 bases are TGTGCCAGCAGCCTCCCGCCGGAGGGGGAGGGTGAGCAGTTCTTC.

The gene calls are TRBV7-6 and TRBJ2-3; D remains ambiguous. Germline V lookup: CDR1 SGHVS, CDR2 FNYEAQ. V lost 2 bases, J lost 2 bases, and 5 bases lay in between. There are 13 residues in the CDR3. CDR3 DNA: TGTGCCAGCAGCTTATCCTTCACAGATACGCAGTATTTT. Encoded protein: CASSLSFTDTQYF.

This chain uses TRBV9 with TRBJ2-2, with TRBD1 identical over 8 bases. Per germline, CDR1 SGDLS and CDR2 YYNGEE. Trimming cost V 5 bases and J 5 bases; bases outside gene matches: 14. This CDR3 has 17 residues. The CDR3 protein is CASRESKGQGRTGELFF. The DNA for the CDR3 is TGTGCCAGCAGAGAGAGTAAAGGACAGGGTCGAACCGGGGAGCTGTTTTTT.

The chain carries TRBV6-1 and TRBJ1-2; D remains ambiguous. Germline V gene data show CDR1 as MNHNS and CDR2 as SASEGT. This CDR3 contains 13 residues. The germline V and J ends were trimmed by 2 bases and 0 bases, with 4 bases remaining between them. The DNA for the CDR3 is TGTGCCAGCAGTGAATCTGCTAACTATGGCTACACCTTC. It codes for CASSESANYGYTF.

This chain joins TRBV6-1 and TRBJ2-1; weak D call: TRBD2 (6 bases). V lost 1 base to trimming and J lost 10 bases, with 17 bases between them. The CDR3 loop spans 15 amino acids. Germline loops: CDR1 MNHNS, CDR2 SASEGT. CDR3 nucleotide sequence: TGTGCCAGCAGTGAAGGACTAGGCCCGAATGGGGAGCAGTTCTTC. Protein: CASSEGLGPNGEQFF.

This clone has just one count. CDR3 protein: CASPQGRAPNNEQYF. The CDR3, as DNA: TGTGCCAGCCCCCAGGGGAGGGCACCAAACAACGAGCAGTACTTC. The chain uses TRBV21-1 and TRBJ2-7; TRBD2 was called by the table and not checked on the DNA. TRBV21-1 is flagged as a pseudogene. The CDR3 contains 15 residues.

CDR3 nucleotide sequence: TGCGCCAGCAGCCAAGATCGGGGAAACGGGGCTGAAGCTTTCTTT. Translating gives CASSQDRGNGAEAFF. The V call is TRBV4-3, the J call TRBJ1-1; the D is unclear. Germline V lookup: CDR1 LGHNA, CDR2 YSLEER. The CDR3 is 15 amino acids. V lost 0 bases and J lost 6, with 14 bases in between.

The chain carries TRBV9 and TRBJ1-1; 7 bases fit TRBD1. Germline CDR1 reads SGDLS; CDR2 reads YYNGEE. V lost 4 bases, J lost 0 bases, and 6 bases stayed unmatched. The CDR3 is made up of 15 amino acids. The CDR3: CASSPRQGMNTEAFF. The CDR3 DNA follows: TGTGCCAGCAGCCCAAGACAGGGTATGAACACTGAAGCTTTCTTT.

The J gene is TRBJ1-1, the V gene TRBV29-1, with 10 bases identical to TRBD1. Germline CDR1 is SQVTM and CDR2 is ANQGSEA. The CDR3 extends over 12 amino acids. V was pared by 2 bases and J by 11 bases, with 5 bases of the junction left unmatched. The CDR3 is CSVETGTGDAFF. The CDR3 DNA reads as TGCAGCGTTGAAACCGGGACAGGGGATGCTTTCTTT.

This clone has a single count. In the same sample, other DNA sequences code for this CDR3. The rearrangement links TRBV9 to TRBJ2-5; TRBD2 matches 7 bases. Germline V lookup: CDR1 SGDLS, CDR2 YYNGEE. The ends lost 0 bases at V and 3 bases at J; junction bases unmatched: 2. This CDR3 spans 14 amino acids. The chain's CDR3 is CASSVGLAEETQYF. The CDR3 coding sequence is TGTGCCAGCAGCGTAGGTCTAGCGGAAGAGACCCAGTACTTC.

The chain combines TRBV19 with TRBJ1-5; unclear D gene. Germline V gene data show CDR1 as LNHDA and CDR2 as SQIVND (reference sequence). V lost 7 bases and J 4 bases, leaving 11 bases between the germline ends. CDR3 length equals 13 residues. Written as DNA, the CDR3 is TGTGCCAGTAAGCCCACCCGAAATCAGCCCCAGCATTTT. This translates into CASKPTRNQPQHF.

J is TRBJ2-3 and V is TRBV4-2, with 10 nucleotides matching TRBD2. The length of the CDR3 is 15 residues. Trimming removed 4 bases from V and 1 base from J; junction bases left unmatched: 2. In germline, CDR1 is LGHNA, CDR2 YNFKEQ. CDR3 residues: CASSPGTSGTDTQYF. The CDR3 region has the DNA TGTGCCAGCAGCCCAGGGACTAGCGGCACAGATACGCAGTATTTT.